One and the same sample provided the 3 T cell receptor beta chains below, sequenced in a study of blood T cell repertoires in COVID-19. Repertoires were generated with immunoSEQ multiplex PCR, while TCRdb's copy carries only in-frame clones and drops some. The data hold roughly 130,000 clones, with 80% observed a single time. The sample comprised peripheral blood. The source is a man in his sixties or seventies with acute or convalescent COVID-19.

Concerning this clone: One junction end does not reproduce the germline sequence, and a read error may be involved. V usage is TRBV13 and J usage is TRBJ1-3, with 8 bases identical to TRBD1. The germline V gene has CDR1 PRHDT and CDR2 FYEKMQ (reference sequence). The CDR3 runs 16 residues. The DNA of the CDR3 is TGTGCCAGCAGCATAGGGGACAGGAGCTCTGGAAACACCATATATTTT. Protein product: CASSIGDRSSGNTIYF.

The V and J genes are TRBV5-6 and TRBJ2-7; a weak D match, TRBD2 (5 bases). Germline lookup yields CDR1 SGHDT and CDR2 YYEEEE. Trimming took off 0 bases at V and 2 bases at J, with 18 bases between the two ends. The CDR3 contains 17 residues. CDR3 residues: CASSLARTVREAYEQYF. In DNA form, the CDR3 reads TGTGCCAGCAGCTTGGCCCGGACCGTCCGGGAAGCCTACGAGCAGTACTTC.

The CDR3 spells CASSRQGARSGELFF. The CDR3 bases are TGTGCCAGCAGTCGACAGGGGGCGAGGAGTGGGGAGCTGTTTTTT. The chain combines TRBV28 with TRBJ2-2; TRBD1 agrees at 10 bases. Germline V lookup: CDR1 MDHEN, CDR2 SYDVKM. With 5 bases clipped from V and 8 bases from J, the junction kept 8 bases outside the gene matches. The length of the CDR3 is 15 residues.